This T cell receptor (beta chain) emerged from a study of T cell responses to AZD1222 COVID-19 vaccine. Study summary: Doses given second, at about 4 or about 12 weeks, were pooled.

Produced via immunoSEQ multiplex PCR; TCRdb's table is partial and in-frame only. The sample has roughly 170,000 clones; 80% to 90% are singletons. As regards this clone: Antigen: not known.

Germline loops: CDR1 KGHSH, CDR2 LQKENI. This CDR3 has 19 amino acids. J lost 4 bases, V lost 4 bases, and 19 bases had no gene match. General study findings and limits: Baseline testing showed seropositivity in only a handful of AZD1222 recipients.

The sample was peripheral blood, taken on day 0 of AZD1222 vaccination. The chain is built from TRBV18 and TRBJ1-2, with TRBD1 identical over 9 bases. The receptor was derived from an adult in good health. Here the CDR3 reads CASSLIWTGDEMARYGYTF. As DNA, the CDR3 is TGTGCCAGCTCACTTATCTGGACAGGGGACGAAATGGCTCGCTATGGCTACACCTTC.